A single sample is the source of the 22 T cell receptor beta chains below, sequenced in a study of identical twins. TCRdb re-analysed the 5' RACE reads in MiXCR, keeping a single row per CDR3 protein. The sample holds around 470,000 distinct CDR3 sequences; 11% to 15% are singletons and the top ten take around 0.57%. These same data were also listed under a study on yellow fever vaccine responses in identical twins.

The sequenced sample was CD4+ T cells sorted from blood. The receptors derive from a woman younger than 35 in good health.

This clonotype was seen only a few times. CDR3 loop: CAWSRQGGQPQHF. CDR3 in DNA: TGTGCCTGGAGCAGGCAGGGAGGGCAGCCCCAGCATTTT. The chain recombines TRBV30 with TRBJ1-5, with a possible D match to TRBD1 (5 bases). The CDR3 runs 13 residues. V lost 3 bases, J lost 7 bases, and 13 bases lay in between. Germline V gene lookup returns CDR1 GTSNPN and CDR2 SVGIG (reference sequence).

V gene TRBV11-1 combines with J gene TRBJ1-4; perhaps TRBD1 as D (5 bases). Trimming stripped 5 bases from V and 6 bases from J, with 25 bases between. The CDR3 sequence is 18 residues long. Germline CDR1 reads SGHAT; CDR2 reads FQDESV (reference sequence). The CDR3 protein is CASSPGGTSTVKDEKLFF. The CDR3 DNA follows: TGTGCCAGCAGCCCAGGTGGGACGTCGACAGTGAAGGATGAAAAACTGTTTTTT.

The DNA of the CDR3 is TGCGCCAGCAGCTTAGCCATGGGGGGAAGGGCTAACAATGAGCAGTTCTTC. This encodes CASSLAMGGRANNEQFF. This rearrangement joins TRBV5-1 to TRBJ2-1, with D possibly TRBD2 on 6 matching bases. From germline, CDR1 is SGHRS and CDR2 YFSETQ. This CDR3 is 17 amino acids long. With 2 bases removed from V and 5 bases from J, the gap between germline ends came to 20 bases.

The rearrangement joins TRBV9 to TRBJ2-5; 8 nucleotides match TRBD1. V lost 4 bases, J lost 5 bases, and 10 bases stayed unmatched. The CDR3 sequence is 15 residues long. Germline-derived CDR1 and CDR2 are SGDLS and YYNGEE. DNA for the CDR3: TGTGCCAGCAGCAAGAGCGGACAGGGCCCCGAGACCCAGTACTTC. It yields the protein CASSKSGQGPETQYF.

This clonotype occurred a few times. This chain links TRBV11-2 with TRBJ2-7; 12 bases are shared with TRBD2. Germline V gene lookup returns CDR1 SGHAT and CDR2 FQNNGV. This CDR3 has 17 amino acids. V dropped 5 bases and J dropped 2; count of bases not matched to a gene: 10. In DNA, the CDR3 is TGTGCCAGCAGCACAAGGACTAGCGGGGCTCGAGCCTACGAGCAGTACTTC. Protein: CASSTRTSGARAYEQYF.

The genes are TRBV6-1 and TRBJ1-1; 9 bases fit TRBD1. Germline CDR1 reads MNHNS; CDR2 reads SASEGT. There are 14 residues in the CDR3. Germline trimming cut 10 bases from V and 5 bases from J; bases unmatched to any gene: 11. The CDR3 loop reads CATRKQGAYTEAFF. The CDR3 region has the DNA TGTGCCACACGGAAACAGGGGGCTTATACTGAAGCTTTCTTT.

This clonotype was found many times. The chain employs TRBV7-2 and TRBJ2-3, with 9 bases fitting TRBD2. Germline V CDR1 and CDR2: SGHTA, FQGNSA. The junction had 7 bases not matched to a gene; V was cut back by 5 bases and J by 4 bases. The CDR3 has 15 amino acids. The CDR3 region has the DNA TGTGCCAGCAGCAAGGAGGCGGGGGGGCCAGATACGCAGTATTTT. Translation: CASSKEAGGPDTQYF.

This clonotype was found many times. The rearrangement links TRBV7-3 to TRBJ2-7; D is unclear. CDR1 is SGHTA and CDR2 is FQGTGA in the germline V gene. V lost 1 base to trimming and J lost 7 bases, with 11 bases between them. This CDR3 contains 13 residues. The CDR3 DNA is TGTGCCAGCAGCTTAAACCTGGTGGGAGAGCAGTACTTC. Amino acid sequence: CASSLNLVGEQYF. The whole variable domain, filled in from reference TRBV7-3 and TRBJ2-7, reads GAGVSQTPSNKVTEKGKYVELRCDPISGHTALYWYRQSLGQGPEFLIYFQGTGAADDSGLPNDRFFAVRPEGSVSTLKIQRTERGDSAVYLCASSLNLVGEQYFGPGTRLTVT.

This clonotype was seen a few times. The rearrangement joins TRBV6-2 or TRBV6-3 to TRBJ2-4, with 10 bases that match TRBD1. CDR3 length: 17 residues. CDR1 and CDR2 (germline): MNHEY, SVGEGT. V was pared by 2 bases and J by 1 base, with 5 bases of the junction left unmatched. CDR3 amino acids: CASSYGDRGLAKNIQYF. The CDR3 DNA reads as TGTGCCAGCAGTTACGGCGACAGGGGGCTTGCCAAAAACATTCAGTACTTC.

The chain joins TRBV3-1 to TRBJ1-4; D not certain. This CDR3 region has 12 residues. Trimming stripped 0 bases from V and 7 bases from J, with 3 bases between. Per germline, CDR1 LGHDT and CDR2 YNNKEL (reference sequence). CDR3 bases: TGTGCCAGCAGCCAAGAGGGTGAAAAACTGTTTTTT. Residues: CASSQEGEKLFF.

This clonotype was detected a few times. V gene TRBV6-2 or TRBV6-3 combines with J gene TRBJ2-2; D is perhaps TRBD2 (6 bases). Per the germline V gene, CDR1 is MNHEY and CDR2 is SVGEGT. V was pared by 7 bases and J by 4 bases, with 16 bases between. The CDR3 is made up of 15 amino acids. For the CDR3, the DNA is TGTGCCAGCATAACGGCTAGCGCTATCACCGGGGAGCTGTTTTTT. Protein product: CASITASAITGELFF.

This rearrangement joins TRBV7-8 to TRBJ2-7; no clear D gene. Germline CDR1 is SGHVS and CDR2 is FQNEAQ. CDR3 length: 14 residues. V lost 5 bases, J lost 4 bases, and 15 bases lay in between. Here the CDR3 reads CASSKKDDIYEQYF. The CDR3 DNA reads TGTGCCAGCAGCAAAAAAGATGACATTTACGAGCAGTACTTC.

The chain couples TRBV15 to TRBJ1-2, with a tentative D call TRBD1 (5 bases). Germline V gene sequence: CDR1 LNHNV, CDR2 YYDKDF (reference sequence). Trimming left V 1 base short and J 4 bases short, with 7 bases between. CDR3 size: 13 residues. Here the CDR3 reads CATSRGGAYGYTF. The CDR3 coding sequence is TGTGCCACCAGCAGAGGTGGGGCCTATGGCTACACCTTC.

Turning to this clonotype: Given a much more abundant clone one base away, this may be a read error. V and J are TRBV6-5 and TRBJ2-7, with 8 positions matching TRBD1. Germline lookup yields CDR1 MNHEY and CDR2 SVGAGI. After removal of 7 bases from V and 0 bases from J, the junction contained 5 bases not matched to a gene. This CDR3 has 14 amino acids. CDR3 sequence reads: CASIWTGSSYEQYF. The DNA for the CDR3 is TGTGCCAGCATTTGGACAGGGAGCTCCTACGAGCAGTACTTC.

The chain has TRBV7-8 and TRBJ2-7; D remains unclear. The germline V gene has CDR1 SGHVS and CDR2 FQNEAQ. There are 15 residues in the CDR3. V lost 5 bases to trimming and J lost 0 bases, with 14 bases between them. DNA for the CDR3: TGTGCCAGCAGCAAATCTGGTCCGGCCTCCTACGAGCAGTACTTC. Its protein is CASSKSGPASYEQYF.

This clonotype was counted only a few times. This chain uses TRBV6-1 with TRBJ2-6; D remains ambiguous. The CDR3 is 12 residues long. V was pared by 2 bases and J by 9 bases, with 5 bases between. Germline V gene sequence: CDR1 MNHNS, CDR2 SASEGT. The CDR3 DNA is TGTGCCAGCAGTGAATCCTTCAACGTCCTGACTTTC. This sequence encodes CASSESFNVLTF.

The chain is built from TRBV11-2 and TRBJ2-3; perhaps TRBD1 as D (5 bases). The V and J ends lost 1 base and 6 bases respectively, with 20 bases between them. The CDR3 runs 17 residues. The germline V gene encodes CDR1 SGHAT and CDR2 FQNNGV. The CDR3 nucleotides read TGTGCCAGCAGCTTAGGGACAAAACCGACCCGGCCCGATACGCAGTATTTT. Translated, it gives CASSLGTKPTRPDTQYF.

This clonotype was detected only a few times. This chain uses TRBV28 with TRBJ2-2; no reliable D call. Germline lookup yields CDR1 MDHEN and CDR2 SYDVKM. CDR3 length: 13 residues. Trimming removed 7 bases at V and 3 bases at J, with 9 bases between. In nucleotides, the CDR3 is TGTGCCAGCAAAAATGGGGACACCGGGGAGCTGTTTTTT. As protein: CASKNGDTGELFF.

This clonotype was picked up many times. The chain joins TRBV12-3 or TRBV12-4 to TRBJ2-5; 8 bases agree with TRBD2. Trimming cost V 6 bases and J 4 bases; bases outside gene matches: 1. The CDR3 covers 12 residues. The DNA for the CDR3 is TGTGCCAGCAGGCTAGCGGGAGAGACCCAGTACTTC. As protein: CASRLAGETQYF.

Concerning this clonotype itself: This may arise from a read error, as a much more abundant clone is one base away. The chain uses TRBV29-1 and TRBJ2-5; 7 positions match TRBD1. Per the germline V gene, CDR1 is SQVTM and CDR2 is ANQGSEA. The CDR3 is 13 amino acids. The CDR3 DNA follows: TGCGGCGTTGTAGGGACAGACCAAGAGACCCAGTACTTC. Its protein is CGVVGTDQETQYF.

This clonotype came up a few times. The chain recombines TRBV5-6 with TRBJ2-1; D is uncertain. Germline CDR1 and CDR2: SGHDT and YYEEEE. Trimming took 2 bases from V and 8 from J, leaving 20 bases between them. This CDR3 is 16 amino acids long. CDR3 residues: CASSLGMPGGIDEQFF. CDR3 nucleotide sequence: TGTGCCAGCAGCTTAGGTATGCCAGGTGGGATCGATGAGCAGTTCTTC.

This clonotype was observed at least ten times. The genes are TRBV12-3 or TRBV12-4 and TRBJ1-1; D unresolved. The V and J ends lost 7 bases and 1 base respectively, with 10 bases between them. The CDR3 is 13 residues long. The CDR3 is CASNRTPNTEAFF. As DNA, the CDR3 is TGTGCCAGCAACCGGACCCCGAACACTGAAGCTTTCTTT.